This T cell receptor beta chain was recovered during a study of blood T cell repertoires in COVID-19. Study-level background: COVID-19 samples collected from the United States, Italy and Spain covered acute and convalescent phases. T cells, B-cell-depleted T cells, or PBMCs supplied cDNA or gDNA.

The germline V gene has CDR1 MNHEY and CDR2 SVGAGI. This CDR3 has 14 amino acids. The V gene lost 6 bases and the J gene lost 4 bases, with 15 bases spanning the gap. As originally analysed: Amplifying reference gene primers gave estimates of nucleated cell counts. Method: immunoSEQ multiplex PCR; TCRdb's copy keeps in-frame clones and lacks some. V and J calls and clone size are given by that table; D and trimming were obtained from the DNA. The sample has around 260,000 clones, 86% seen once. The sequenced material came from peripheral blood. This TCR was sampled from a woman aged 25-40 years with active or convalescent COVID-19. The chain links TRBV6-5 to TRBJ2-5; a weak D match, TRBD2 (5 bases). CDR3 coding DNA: TGTGCCAGCAGCGTGGGCCACGGGGTAGAGACCCAGTACTTC. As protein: CASSVGHGVETQYF.